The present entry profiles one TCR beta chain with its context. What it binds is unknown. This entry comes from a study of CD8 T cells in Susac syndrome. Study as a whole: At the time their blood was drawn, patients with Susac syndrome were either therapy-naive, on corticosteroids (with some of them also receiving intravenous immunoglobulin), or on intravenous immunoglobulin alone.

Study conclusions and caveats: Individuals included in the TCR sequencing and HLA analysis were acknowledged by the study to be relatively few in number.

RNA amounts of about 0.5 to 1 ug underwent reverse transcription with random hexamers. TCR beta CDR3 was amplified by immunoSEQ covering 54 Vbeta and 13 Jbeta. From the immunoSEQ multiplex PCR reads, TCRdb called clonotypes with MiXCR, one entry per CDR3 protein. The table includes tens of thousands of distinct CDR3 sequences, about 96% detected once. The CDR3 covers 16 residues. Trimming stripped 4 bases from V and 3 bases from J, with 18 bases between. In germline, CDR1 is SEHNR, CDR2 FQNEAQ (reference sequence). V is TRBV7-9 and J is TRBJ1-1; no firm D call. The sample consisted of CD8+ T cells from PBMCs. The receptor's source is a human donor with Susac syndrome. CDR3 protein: CASSSASTGEDTEAFF. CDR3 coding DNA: TGTGCCAGCAGCTCGGCCTCGACCGGGGAGGACACTGAAGCTTTCTTT.